A single sample gave rise to the 23 T cell receptor beta chains below, sequenced in a study of neurological immune-mediated disorders. Noted time point: longitudinal time-point 2. MiXCR was run by TCRdb on the 5' RACE reads, yielding one entry per CDR3 protein. Of around 49,000 distinct CDR3 sequences in the sample, around 13% were seen once. Sequencing was performed on PBMCs. These receptors all stem from a male donor with HTLV-1-associated myelopathy (HAM/TSP).

This clonotype was detected many times. J is TRBJ2-1 and V is TRBV5-1, with D perhaps given as TRBD1 or TRBD2 (5 bases each). The length of the CDR3 is 14 residues. Germline CDR1 is SGHRS and CDR2 is YFSETQ. With 4 bases removed from V and 6 bases from J, the gap between germline ends came to 14 bases. CDR3 sequence: CASSVQGEGNEQFF. CDR3 DNA: TGCGCCAGCAGCGTCCAGGGCGAGGGCAATGAGCAGTTCTTC.

This clonotype was found many times. This chain connects TRBV18 to TRBJ2-7; 7 nucleotides match TRBD2. The J segment lost 3 bases and the V segment lost 5 bases, leaving 10 bases of the junction unmatched. From germline, CDR1 is KGHSH and CDR2 LQKENI. The CDR3 is made up of 15 amino acids. The chain's CDR3 is CASSSETSSDYEQYF. For the CDR3, the DNA is TGTGCCAGCTCATCGGAGACTAGCTCAGACTACGAGCAGTACTTC.

This clonotype occurred many times. V and J are TRBV20-1 and TRBJ1-3, with a possible D match to TRBD1 (5 bases). The CDR3 spans 17 residues. The germline CDR1 and CDR2 sequences are DFQATT and SNEGSKA (reference sequence). V gave up 1 base and J gave up 0 bases, with 16 bases separating them. CDR3 in amino acids: CSARGRLGEHSGNTIYF. The CDR3 nucleotides are TGCAGTGCTAGAGGTCGACTGGGGGAACACTCTGGAAACACCATATATTTT.

In its sample, this clonotype was seen many times. The chain joins TRBV5-5 to TRBJ1-2; D is unclear. CDR1 SGHKS and CDR2 YYEKEE come from the germline V gene (reference sequence). Between the trimmed V and J ends, which lost 4 bases and 8 bases, there was a span of 15 bases. CDR3 length equals 13 residues. The DNA of the CDR3 is TGTGCCAGCAGCCCGGACGGGTCGGGCGGCTACACCTTC. This sequence encodes CASSPDGSGGYTF.

This clonotype appeared many times. This chain uses TRBV7-2 with TRBJ2-5; 11 nucleotides match TRBD2. Germline CDR1 reads SGHTA; CDR2 reads FQGNSA. This CDR3 contains 15 residues. V shed 2 bases and J 5 bases; nucleotides not matched to a gene: 4. The CDR3 spells CASSLLAGGWETQYF. The CDR3 region has the DNA TGTGCCAGCAGCTTATTAGCGGGGGGGTGGGAGACCCAGTACTTC.

In this sample, this clonotype turned up many times. The chain combines TRBV3-1 with TRBJ2-2; the D call may be TRBD1 or TRBD2 (5 bases each). There are 19 residues in the CDR3. V lost 0 bases to trimming and J lost 2 bases, with 19 bases between them. Per germline, CDR1 LGHDT and CDR2 YNNKEL (reference sequence). CDR3 residues: CASSQDWGPIKSNTGELFF. The CDR3 nucleotides read TGTGCCAGCAGCCAAGATTGGGGACCCATAAAATCTAACACCGGGGAGCTGTTTTTT.

About this clonotype: This clone may be a read error of a much larger clone one base away. The CDR3 bases are TGTGTCAGCAGCGCCTTGGACAGGAGCAACTATGGCTACACCTTC. Translation: CVSSALDRSNYGYTF. This rearrangement joins TRBV9 to TRBJ1-2; TRBD1 agrees at 7 bases. In germline, CDR1 is SGDLS, CDR2 YYNGEE. The CDR3 sequence is 15 residues long.

This clonotype was recorded at least ten times. This chain links TRBV6-5 with TRBJ1-1; 11 positions match TRBD1. CDR1 is MNHEY and CDR2 is SVGAGI in the germline V gene. With 2 bases clipped from V and 4 bases from J, the junction kept 12 bases outside the gene matches. The CDR3 has 18 residues. The chain's CDR3 is CASSYHGQGAGLGTEAFF. Here the CDR3 DNA reads TGTGCCAGCAGTTACCACGGACAGGGGGCCGGATTGGGCACTGAAGCTTTCTTT.

This clonotype showed up many times. The J gene is TRBJ2-3, the V gene TRBV20-1; the D is unclear. The germline V gene has CDR1 DFQATT and CDR2 SNEGSKA (reference sequence). The CDR3 loop spans 11 amino acids. Trimming cost V 7 bases and J 6 bases, with 11 bases left between them. This CDR3 is CSVAHRDTQYF. The CDR3, as DNA: TGCAGTGTCGCACATCGGGATACGCAGTATTTT.

Ten or more counts support this clonotype. The chain employs TRBV20-1 and TRBJ2-7, with no clear D. Trimming took off 6 bases at V and 4 bases at J, with 10 bases between the two ends. CDR3 length: 11 residues. Germline CDR1 reads DFQATT; CDR2 reads SNEGSKA (reference sequence). The CDR3 loop reads CSAQTLYEQYF. In DNA form, the CDR3 reads TGCAGTGCCCAAACATTGTACGAGCAGTACTTC.

This clonotype appeared many times. The chain uses TRBV6-2 or TRBV6-3 and TRBJ1-5; D uncertain. The CDR3 is made up of 14 amino acids. V was shortened by 2 bases and J by 5 bases, with 10 bases between the two germline ends. Germline lookup yields CDR1 MNHEY and CDR2 SVGEGT. The chain's CDR3 is CASSYLRSDQPQHF. CDR3 nucleotides: TGTGCCAGCAGTTACCTCCGGTCGGATCAGCCCCAGCATTTT.

The sample holds many counts of this clonotype. The chain carries TRBV20-1 and TRBJ1-4, with a tentative D call TRBD1 (6 bases). Germline V gene sequence: CDR1 DFQATT, CDR2 SNEGSKA (reference sequence). Trimming stripped 0 bases from V and 8 bases from J, with 10 bases between. The CDR3 length is 13 residues. This CDR3 reads CSAREGAGEKLFF. In nucleotides, the CDR3 is TGCAGTGCTAGAGAGGGGGCAGGGGAAAAACTGTTTTTT.

In this sample, this clonotype turned up a few times. The V and J genes are TRBV12-3 or TRBV12-4 and TRBJ2-1, with a tentative D call TRBD1 (6 bases). The V gene lost 10 bases and the J gene lost 5 bases, with 18 bases spanning the gap. The CDR3 is made up of 14 amino acids. The CDR3 DNA sequence: TGTGCCATCCGGTCAGGGGCTATGAACAATGAGCAGTTCTTC. The encoded protein is CAIRSGAMNNEQFF.

This clonotype was counted many times. The J gene is TRBJ2-1, the V gene TRBV20-1, with TRBD1 as a possible D gene (5 bases). Deletions cut 4 bases from V and 4 bases from J, with 14 bases between. There are 14 residues in the CDR3. The germline CDR1 and CDR2 sequences are DFQATT and SNEGSKA (reference sequence). In DNA, the CDR3 is TGCAGTGCTAAGAAGGGGAATTTATACAATGAGCAGTTCTTC. Protein: CSAKKGNLYNEQFF.

This clonotype was seen ten or more times. The genes are TRBV4-3 and TRBJ2-1; 8 nucleotides align to TRBD2. This CDR3 region has 16 residues. Per germline, CDR1 LGHNA and CDR2 YSLEER. Germline trimming cut 6 bases from V and 0 bases from J; bases unmatched to any gene: 7. CDR3 sequence reads: CASSQRSGSSYNEQFF. CDR3 coding DNA: TGCGCCAGCAGTCAAAGGAGCGGGAGCTCCTACAATGAGCAGTTCTTC.

This clonotype was observed many times. V gene TRBV18 combines with J gene TRBJ2-1; 7 positions match TRBD1. V shed 0 bases, J shed 7 bases, and the junction held 3 bases outside the gene matches. Per germline, CDR1 KGHSH and CDR2 LQKENI. The CDR3 loop spans 14 amino acids. The DNA for the CDR3 is TGTGCCAGCTCACCACCCCGGGACAGAAATGAGCAGTTCTTC. Its translation is CASSPPRDRNEQFF.

V is TRBV20-1 and J is TRBJ1-1; D unclear. CDR1 and CDR2 (germline): DFQATT, SNEGSKA (reference sequence). The CDR3 consists of 14 residues. With 3 bases removed from V and 1 base from J, the gap between germline ends came to 12 bases. The CDR3 sequence: CSASFWQPNTEAFF. The CDR3 DNA follows: TGCAGTGCTAGTTTCTGGCAGCCGAACACTGAAGCTTTCTTT.

This clonotype was counted at least ten times. The CDR3 here is CSARDWAAPSNYGYTF. Written as DNA, the CDR3 is TGCAGTGCTAGAGATTGGGCAGCGCCTTCTAACTATGGCTACACCTTC. J is TRBJ1-2 and V is TRBV20-1; no firm D call. V lost 0 bases to trimming and J lost 0 bases, with 14 bases between them. Germline V gene lookup returns CDR1 DFQATT and CDR2 SNEGSKA (reference sequence). This CDR3 spans 16 amino acids.

This clonotype was detected ten times or more. This chain joins TRBV4-3 and TRBJ2-3; D not certain. Trimming took off 0 bases at V and 7 bases at J, with 8 bases between the two ends. This CDR3 is 13 amino acids long. The germline V gene encodes CDR1 LGHNA and CDR2 YSLEER. CDR3 residues: CASSQDHGYTQYF. The CDR3 DNA follows: TGCGCCAGCAGCCAAGATCATGGGTATACGCAGTATTTT.

This clonotype occurred many times. CDR3 sequence reads: CASGEEQGGQPQHF. DNA for the CDR3: TGTGCCAGCGGAGAAGAGCAGGGGGGGCAGCCCCAGCATTTT. The V and J genes are TRBV6-5 and TRBJ1-5; 7 bases are a match to TRBD1. The germline V gene has CDR1 MNHEY and CDR2 SVGAGI. This CDR3 is 14 amino acids long. The J segment lost 7 bases and the V segment lost 8 bases, leaving 11 bases of the junction unmatched.

This clonotype has at least ten counts. CDR3: CASSLLGRGHSPLHF. The CDR3 DNA reads as TGTGCCAGCAGCTTATTAGGCAGGGGGCACTCACCCCTCCACTTT. The chain has TRBV7-2 and TRBJ1-6, with 8 bases aligning to TRBD1. Germline assignment: CDR1 SGHTA and CDR2 FQGNSA. This CDR3 is 15 amino acids long. The V gene end was trimmed by 2 bases and the J gene end by 10 bases; junction bases not matched to a gene: 7.

At least ten counts were recorded for this clonotype. The chain recombines TRBV20-1 with TRBJ2-7, with 7 bases that match TRBD1. V shed 5 bases, J shed 3 bases, and the junction held 7 bases outside the gene matches. Germline loops: CDR1 DFQATT, CDR2 SNEGSKA (reference sequence). This CDR3 spans 13 amino acids. The CDR3 DNA reads TGCAGTGCTCAGAAGACAGGGATCTACGAGCAGTACTTC. This gives the protein CSAQKTGIYEQYF.

The rearrangement uses TRBV20-1 and TRBJ2-1; D ambiguous. Germline lookup yields CDR1 DFQATT and CDR2 SNEGSKA (reference sequence). The CDR3 contains 13 residues. The V gene lost 2 bases and the J gene lost 5 bases, with 10 bases spanning the gap. The CDR3 nucleotides read TGCAGTGCTAGACATGGTACCAACAATGAGCAGTTCTTC. Translating gives CSARHGTNNEQFF.